This entry lists 4 T cell receptor beta chains sequenced from one sample in a study of patients and donors after allogeneic stem cell transplantation (TCRdb year 2020). Preparation of the library involved RT-PCR. Sequencing was carried out with a NextSeq 550. Starting from the raw public reads, TCRdb applied fastp trimming at Q25, assembled clones with MiXCR and retained in-frame beta chains. Each CDR3 protein appears once, grouped with its most common genes and DNA. Counted in this sample were about 90,000 distinct CDR3 sequences; roughly 43% of them appeared once. The top ten clonotypes cover 50% to 75% of the sample. Sequenced input: blood, either unsorted or a sorted T cell fraction (not recorded which). The origin of the receptors is a human donor who was either an allogeneic HSCT recipient or a stem cell or donor lymphocyte infusion donor (not recorded which). It is not recorded whose cells these are; they may come from a transplant donor.

The chain combines TRBV7-8 with TRBJ1-5; D ambiguous. Trimming pared 2 bases from V and 9 bases from J, leaving 17 bases between. This CDR3 region has 15 residues. In germline, CDR1 is SGHVS, CDR2 FQNEAQ. CDR3 loop: CASSLSGQASRPQHF. CDR3 nucleotides: TGTGCCAGCAGCTTATCCGGGCAGGCCTCCAGGCCCCAGCATTTT. Supplemented by reference TRBV7-8 and TRBJ1-5, the full variable domain reads GAGVSQSPRYKVAKRGQDVALRCDPISGHVSLFWYQQALGQGPEFLTYFQNEAQLDKSGLPSDRFFAERPEGSVSTLKIQRTQQEDSAVYLCASSLSGQASRPQHFGDGTRLSIL.

The chain links TRBV4-3 to TRBJ2-5, with 11 nucleotides matching TRBD2. The germline V gene encodes CDR1 LGHNA and CDR2 YSLEER. Trimming removed 4 bases from V and 4 bases from J; junction bases left unmatched: 11. The CDR3 sequence is 17 residues long. The DNA of the CDR3 is TGCGCCAGCAGCCCGGGACTAGCGGTAGGGGTAGTAGAGACCCAGTACTTC. This gives the protein CASSPGLAVGVVETQYF.

The CDR3 DNA sequence: TGTGCCAGCAGCCCCCGACAGGGCGGAAAACTGTTTTTT. It translates to CASSPRQGGKLFF. The chain combines TRBV7-2 with TRBJ1-4; 7 bases are shared with TRBD1. Looked up from germline, CDR1 is SGHTA and CDR2 is FQGNSA. The V segment lost 5 bases and the J segment 10 bases; nucleotides outside the gene matches: 7. CDR3 length: 13 residues.

This sequence joins TRBV5-6 and TRBJ1-1; 8 nucleotides line up with TRBD1. CDR3 length: 11 residues. The germline CDR1 and CDR2 sequences are SGHDT and YYEEEE. Trimming at V came to 3 bases and at J to 11 bases, leaving 3 bases not matched to a gene. CDR3 nucleotides: TGTGCCAGCAGCTCGGACAGGGTGGCTTTCTTT. Protein: CASSSDRVAFF.